The 2 T cell receptor beta chains in this list originate from one sample, sequenced in a study of identical twins. TCRdb re-analysed the 5' RACE reads in MiXCR, keeping a single row per CDR3 protein. The sample lists 240,000 or so distinct CDR3 sequences, about 13% seen once, with 3.5% to 4.5% in the top ten. These sequences were also reported in another study, on yellow fever vaccine responses in identical twins.

The sequencing sample was made of memory (CD45RO+) T cells sorted from blood. All receptors derive from a woman aged 18-29 years in good health.

This clonotype was detected ten times or more. This sequence joins TRBV7-2 and TRBJ2-5; D might be TRBD1 (5 bases). Trimming left V 2 bases short and J 2 bases short, with 9 bases between. CDR1 SGHTA and CDR2 FQGNSA come from the germline V gene. The CDR3 runs to 14 residues. The CDR3 loop reads CASSLSRAQETQYF. The CDR3 nucleotides are TGTGCCAGCAGCTTATCCAGGGCTCAAGAGACCCAGTACTTC.

The chain employs TRBV4-1 and TRBJ2-3, with D perhaps matching TRBD1 or TRBD2 (5 bases each). CDR3 length: 14 residues. V was shortened by 0 bases and J by 8 bases, with 12 bases between the two germline ends. Germline values: CDR1 MGHRA, CDR2 YSYEKL. CDR3 nucleotides: TGCGCCAGCAGCCAAGATGTGGGGGTGGGTACGCAGTATTTT. Its translation is CASSQDVGVGTQYF.